The 10 T cell receptor beta chains presented below share a single source sample, sequenced in a study of T cell responses to AZD1222 COVID-19 vaccine. TCRdb's copy holds only in-frame clones and misses some; the assay was immunoSEQ multiplex PCR. The data hold fewer than 250,000 clones, with almost 95% observed a single time. The starting material was peripheral blood, obtained on day 0 of AZD1222 vaccination. The receptors come from an adult in good health.

CDR3 in amino acids: CASTGTSGGTGELFF. CDR3 in DNA: TGTGCCAGCACCGGGACTAGCGGGGGGACCGGGGAGCTGTTTTTT. V gene TRBV3-1 (or the pseudogene TRBV3-2) combines with J gene TRBJ2-2; 15 nucleotides agree with TRBD2. V lost 7 bases, J lost 5 bases, and 2 bases stayed unmatched. Germline V CDR1 and CDR2: LGHDT, YNNKEL (reference sequence). The CDR3 is 15 amino acids.

This clone was observed once. The V call is TRBV7-3, the J call TRBJ2-1; unclear D gene. Trimming removed 3 bases at V and 3 bases at J, with 15 bases between. Germline V CDR1 and CDR2: SGHTA, FQGTGA. The CDR3 covers 16 residues. The CDR3 sequence: CASSLAYSSLYNEQFF. The CDR3 DNA follows: TGTGCCAGCAGCTTGGCTTATTCGTCTCTCTACAATGAGCAGTTCTTC.

The genes are TRBV7-7 and TRBJ2-1, with D perhaps matching TRBD1 (6 bases). The CDR3 spans 15 residues. CDR1 and CDR2 from the germline V gene are SSHAT and FNYEAQ (reference sequence). V lost 5 bases, J lost 4 bases, and 15 bases lay in between. The CDR3 sequence: CASSPDRQFYNEQFF. The DNA of the CDR3 is TGTGCCAGCAGCCCGGACAGACAATTTTACAATGAGCAGTTCTTC.

The sample holds one count of this clone. This chain connects TRBV7-3 to TRBJ2-5, with 8 bases aligning to TRBD1. With V trimmed by 5 bases and J by 1 base, 3 bases remained unmatched. There are 14 residues in the CDR3. Germline values: CDR1 SGHTA, CDR2 FQGTGA. The CDR3 DNA reads TGTGCCAGCAGCGCGGGGACAGGCCAAGAGACCCAGTACTTC. Translated, it gives CASSAGTGQETQYF.

This chain joins TRBV5-1 and TRBJ2-5; D call uncertain. Germline V gene data show CDR1 as SGHRS and CDR2 as YFSETQ. The CDR3 totals 14 residues. V lost 0 bases, J lost 2 bases, and 8 bases lay in between. The CDR3 protein is CASSLGPGQETQYF. The CDR3 nucleotides read TGCGCCAGCAGCTTGGGCCCGGGTCAAGAGACCCAGTACTTC. The entire variable domain, with the rest obtained from reference TRBV5-1 and TRBJ2-5, is as follows: KAGVTQTPRYLIKTRGQQVTLSCSPISGHRSVSWYQQTPGQGLQFLFEYFSETQRNKGNFPGRFSGRQFSNSRSEMNVSTLELGDSALYLCASSLGPGQETQYFGPGTRLLVL.

The rearrangement links TRBV29-1 to TRBJ2-7; tentatively, D is TRBD1 or TRBD2 (5 bases each). The CDR3 runs to 12 residues. CDR1 is SQVTM and CDR2 is ANQGSEA in the germline V gene. Between the trimmed V and J ends, which lost 6 bases and 3 bases, there was a span of 12 bases. CDR3 in amino acids: CSVDRDGYEQYF. The CDR3 nucleotides are TGCAGCGTAGACCGGGACGGCTACGAGCAGTACTTC.

The rearrangement joins TRBV10-1 to TRBJ2-3, with 14 nucleotides matching TRBD2. Germline V gives CDR1 WNHNN, CDR2 SYGVQD (reference sequence). The CDR3 contains 17 residues. Trimming at V came to 4 bases and at J to 3 bases, leaving 6 bases not matched to a gene. CDR3 amino acids: CASSGGTSGGNTDTQYF. In nucleotides, the CDR3 is TGCGCCAGCAGTGGGGGGACTAGCGGGGGAAATACAGATACGCAGTATTTT.

The chain links TRBV3-1 (or the pseudogene TRBV3-2) to TRBJ2-2; perhaps TRBD2 as D (6 bases). CDR1 and CDR2 from the germline V gene are LGHDT and YNNKEL (reference sequence). The V and J ends lost 0 bases and 5 bases respectively, with 16 bases between them. This CDR3 has 17 amino acids. The CDR3: CASSQEALAVRTGELFF. CDR3 bases: TGTGCCAGCAGCCAAGAGGCACTAGCCGTGAGGACCGGGGAGCTGTTTTTT.

As DNA, the CDR3 is TGTGCCAGCAGCTTAGAACCCGAGGTTATTAGGGCAATTAAAGAGACCCAGTACTTC. Its protein product is CASSLEPEVIRAIKETQYF. The rearrangement links TRBV11-2 to TRBJ2-5; D is undetermined. Germline V gene data show CDR1 as SGHAT and CDR2 as FQNNGV. CDR3 length: 19 residues. The ends were cut back, 0 bases at V and 3 bases at J, with 23 bases in the middle.

The count of this clone is one. The chain carries TRBV5-8 and TRBJ2-1, with 10 bases fitting TRBD1. V lost 3 bases to trimming and J lost 5 bases; unmatched junction nucleotides: 2. Per the germline V gene, CDR1 is SGHTS and CDR2 is YDEGEE. The CDR3 length is 14 residues. Here the CDR3 reads CASSWGQGNNEQFF. As DNA, the CDR3 is TGTGCCAGCAGCTGGGGACAGGGGAACAATGAGCAGTTCTTC.